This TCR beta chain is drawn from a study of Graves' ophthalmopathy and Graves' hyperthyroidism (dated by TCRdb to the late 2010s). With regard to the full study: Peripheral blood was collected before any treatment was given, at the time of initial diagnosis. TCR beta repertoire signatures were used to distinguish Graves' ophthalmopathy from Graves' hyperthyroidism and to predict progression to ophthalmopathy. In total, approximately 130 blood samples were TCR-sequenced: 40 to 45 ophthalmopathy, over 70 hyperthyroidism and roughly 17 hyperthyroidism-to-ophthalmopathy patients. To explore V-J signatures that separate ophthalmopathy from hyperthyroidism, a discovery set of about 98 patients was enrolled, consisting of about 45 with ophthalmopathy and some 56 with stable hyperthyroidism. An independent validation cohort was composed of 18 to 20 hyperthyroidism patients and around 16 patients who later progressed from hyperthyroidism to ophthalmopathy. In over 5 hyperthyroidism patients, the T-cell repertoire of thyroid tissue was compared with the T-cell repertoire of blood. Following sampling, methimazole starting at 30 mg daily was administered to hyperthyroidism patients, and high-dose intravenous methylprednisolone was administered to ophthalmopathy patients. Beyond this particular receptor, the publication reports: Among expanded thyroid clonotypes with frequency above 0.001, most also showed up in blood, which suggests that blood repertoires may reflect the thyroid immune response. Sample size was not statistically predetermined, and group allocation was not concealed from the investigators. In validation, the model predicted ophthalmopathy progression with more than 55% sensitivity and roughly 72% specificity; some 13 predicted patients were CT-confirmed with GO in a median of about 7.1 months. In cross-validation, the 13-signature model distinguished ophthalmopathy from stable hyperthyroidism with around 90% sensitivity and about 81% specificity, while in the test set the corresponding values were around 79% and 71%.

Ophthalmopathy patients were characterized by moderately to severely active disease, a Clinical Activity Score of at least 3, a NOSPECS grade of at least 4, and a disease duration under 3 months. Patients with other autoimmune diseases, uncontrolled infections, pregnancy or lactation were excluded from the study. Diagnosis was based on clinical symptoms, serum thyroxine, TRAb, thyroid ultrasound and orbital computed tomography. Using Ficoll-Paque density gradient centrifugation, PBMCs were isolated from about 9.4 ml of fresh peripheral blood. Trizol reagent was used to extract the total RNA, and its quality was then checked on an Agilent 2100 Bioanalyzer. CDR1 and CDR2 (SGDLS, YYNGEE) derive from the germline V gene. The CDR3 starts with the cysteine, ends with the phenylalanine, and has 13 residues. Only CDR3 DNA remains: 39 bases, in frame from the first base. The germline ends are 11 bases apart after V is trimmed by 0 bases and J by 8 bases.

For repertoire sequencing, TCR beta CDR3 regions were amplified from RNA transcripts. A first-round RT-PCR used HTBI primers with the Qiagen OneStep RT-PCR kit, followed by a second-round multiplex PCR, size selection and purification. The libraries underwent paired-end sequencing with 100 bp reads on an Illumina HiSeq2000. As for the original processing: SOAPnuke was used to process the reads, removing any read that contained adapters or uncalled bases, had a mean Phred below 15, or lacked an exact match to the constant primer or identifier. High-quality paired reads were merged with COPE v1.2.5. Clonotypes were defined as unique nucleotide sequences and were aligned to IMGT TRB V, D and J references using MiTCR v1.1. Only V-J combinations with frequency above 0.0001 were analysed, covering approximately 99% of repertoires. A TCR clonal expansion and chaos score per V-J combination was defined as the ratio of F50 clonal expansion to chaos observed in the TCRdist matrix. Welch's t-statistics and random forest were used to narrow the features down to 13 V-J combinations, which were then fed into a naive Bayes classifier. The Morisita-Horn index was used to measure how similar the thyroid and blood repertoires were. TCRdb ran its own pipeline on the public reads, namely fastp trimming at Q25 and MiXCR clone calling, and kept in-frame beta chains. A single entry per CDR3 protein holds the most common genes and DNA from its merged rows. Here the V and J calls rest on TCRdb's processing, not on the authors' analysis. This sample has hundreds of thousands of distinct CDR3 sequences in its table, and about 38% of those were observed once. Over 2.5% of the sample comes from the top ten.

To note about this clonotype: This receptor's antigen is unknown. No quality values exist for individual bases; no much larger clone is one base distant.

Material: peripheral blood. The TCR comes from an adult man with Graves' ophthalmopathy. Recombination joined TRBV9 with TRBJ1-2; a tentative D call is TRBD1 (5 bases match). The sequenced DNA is TGTGCCAGCAGCGTAGGGGGGAATTTCGGCTACACCTTC. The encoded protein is CASSVGGNFGYTF.